This TCR beta chain was captured in a study of blood T cell repertoires in COVID-19. Study information: Samples of COVID-19 (acute and convalescent) were obtained from the United States, Italy and Spain. T cells, B-cell-depleted T cells, or PBMCs supplied cDNA or gDNA.

Original processing notes: Quantification of nucleated cells was approximated via reference gene primer amplification. Assay used: immunoSEQ multiplex PCR; TCRdb lists only in-frame clones, some missing. That table supplies the V and J calls and clone size; D and trimming were determined from the DNA. The sample lists more than 85,000 clones; more than 75% were seen once. This clone was counted only a few times. This CDR3 is built from 14 residues. V lost 1 base and J lost 10; bases outside the gene matches: 4. The germline gives CDR1 SGHRS, CDR2 YFSETQ. The sample was peripheral blood. This receptor was taken from a man older than 75 with acute or convalescent COVID-19. This chain connects TRBV5-1 to TRBJ2-1; 11 nucleotides line up with TRBD2. CDR3 bases: TGCGCCAGCAGCTTGCCCGGGACTAGCGGAGAGCAGTTCTTC. Its protein product is CASSLPGTSGEQFF.